This T cell receptor beta chain was sequenced during a study of immune evolution from preneoplasia to lung adenocarcinoma. Comment on this clone: No antigen is known for it.

Assay: immunoSEQ multiplex PCR; the TCRdb copy retains only in-frame clones and omits some. The repertoire holds roughly 9,200 clones, with roughly 76% as singletons. Study-level findings and limits: Normal lung had highest clonality; later lesions appeared denser, more diverse. T cell clonality was higher in KRAS-mutant than EGFR-mutant or wild-type nodules.

The sample taken for sequencing was FFPE minimally invasive lung adenocarcinoma tissue. The TCR originated in an older donor with lung adenocarcinoma.

The DNA for the CDR3 is TGTGCCAGCAGCTCCCTGACTAGTATCGGTCCCGGGGAGCTGTTTTTT. Translated, it gives CASSSLTSIGPGELFF. V usage is TRBV7-2 and J usage is TRBJ2-2; maybe TRBD2 (6 bases). The CDR3 is 16 amino acids. With 4 bases removed from V and 6 bases from J, the gap between germline ends came to 18 bases. From germline, CDR1 is SGHTA and CDR2 FQGNSA. The complete variable domain, with remaining parts taken from reference TRBV7-2 and TRBJ2-2, reads GAGVSQSPSNKVTEKGKDVELRCDPISGHTALYWYRQSLGQGLEFLIYFQGNSAPDKSGLPSDRFSAERTGGSVSTLTIQRTQQEDSAVYLCASSSLTSIGPGELFFGEGSRLTVL.